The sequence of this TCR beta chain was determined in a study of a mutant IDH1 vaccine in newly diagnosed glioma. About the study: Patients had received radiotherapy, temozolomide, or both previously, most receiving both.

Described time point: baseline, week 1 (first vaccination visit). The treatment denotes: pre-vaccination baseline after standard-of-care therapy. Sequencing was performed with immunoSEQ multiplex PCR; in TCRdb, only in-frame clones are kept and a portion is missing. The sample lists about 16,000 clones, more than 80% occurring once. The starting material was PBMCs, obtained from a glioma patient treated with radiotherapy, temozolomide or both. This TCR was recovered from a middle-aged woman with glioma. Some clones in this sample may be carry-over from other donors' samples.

Here the CDR3 reads CSVGASPDTQYF. The CDR3 DNA follows: TGCAGCGTCGGGGCTAGCCCAGATACGCAGTATTTT. The chain employs TRBV29-1 and TRBJ2-3, with D perhaps TRBD1 or TRBD2 (5 bases each). V lost 6 bases and J lost 4, with 11 bases in between. The CDR3 runs to 12 residues. Germline V gene sequence: CDR1 SQVTM, CDR2 ANQGSEA.